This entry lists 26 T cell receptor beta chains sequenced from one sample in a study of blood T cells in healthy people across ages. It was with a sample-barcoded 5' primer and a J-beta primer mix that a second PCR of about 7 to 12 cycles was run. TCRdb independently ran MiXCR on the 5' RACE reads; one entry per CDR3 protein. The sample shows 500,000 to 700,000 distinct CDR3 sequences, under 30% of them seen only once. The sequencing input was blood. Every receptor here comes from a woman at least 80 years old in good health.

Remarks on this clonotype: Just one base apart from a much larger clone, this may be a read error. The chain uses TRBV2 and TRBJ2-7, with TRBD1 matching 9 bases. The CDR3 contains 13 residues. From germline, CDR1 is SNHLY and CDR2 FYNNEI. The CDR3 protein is CVSERDRAYEQYF. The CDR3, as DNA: TGTGTCAGCGAAAGGGACAGGGCCTACGAGCAGTACTTC.

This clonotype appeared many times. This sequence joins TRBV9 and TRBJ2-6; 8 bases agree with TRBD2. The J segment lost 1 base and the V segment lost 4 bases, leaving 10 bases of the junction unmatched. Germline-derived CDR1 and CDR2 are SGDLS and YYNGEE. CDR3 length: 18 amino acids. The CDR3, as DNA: TGTGCCAGCAGCAATAGCGGGACGAAGGGGTCTGGGGCCAACGTCCTGACTTTC. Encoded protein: CASSNSGTKGSGANVLTF.

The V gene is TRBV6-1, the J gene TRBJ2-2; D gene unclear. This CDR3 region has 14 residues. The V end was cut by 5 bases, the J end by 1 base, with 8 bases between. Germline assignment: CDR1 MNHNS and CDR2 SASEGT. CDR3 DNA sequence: TGTGCCAGCAGTCCTCTGCGGAACACCGGGGAGCTGTTTTTT. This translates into CASSPLRNTGELFF.

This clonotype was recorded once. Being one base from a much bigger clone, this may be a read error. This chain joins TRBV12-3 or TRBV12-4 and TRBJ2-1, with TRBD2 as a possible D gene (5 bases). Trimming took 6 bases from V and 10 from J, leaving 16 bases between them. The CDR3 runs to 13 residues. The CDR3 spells CASSPTTSYEQFF. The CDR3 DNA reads TGTGCCAGCAGCCCGACTACCTCCTACGAGCAGTTCTTC.

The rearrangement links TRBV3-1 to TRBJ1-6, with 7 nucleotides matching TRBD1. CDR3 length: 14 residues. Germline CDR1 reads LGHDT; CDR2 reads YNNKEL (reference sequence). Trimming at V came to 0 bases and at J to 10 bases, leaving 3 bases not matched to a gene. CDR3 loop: CASSQDWTGSPLHF. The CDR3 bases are TGTGCCAGCAGCCAAGACTGGACAGGATCACCCCTCCACTTT. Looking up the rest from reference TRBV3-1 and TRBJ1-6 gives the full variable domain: DTAVSQTPKYLVTQMGNDKSIKCEQNLGHDTMYWYKQDSKKFLKIMFSYNNKELIINETVPNRFSPKSPDKAHLNLHINSLELGDSAVYFCASSQDWTGSPLHFGNGTRLTVT.

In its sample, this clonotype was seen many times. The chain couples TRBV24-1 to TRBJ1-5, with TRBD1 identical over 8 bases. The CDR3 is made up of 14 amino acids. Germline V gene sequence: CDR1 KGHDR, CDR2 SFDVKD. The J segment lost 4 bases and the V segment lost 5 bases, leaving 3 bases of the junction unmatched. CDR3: CATSAGTGNQPQHF. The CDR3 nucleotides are TGTGCCACCAGTGCCGGGACAGGAAATCAGCCCCAGCATTTT.

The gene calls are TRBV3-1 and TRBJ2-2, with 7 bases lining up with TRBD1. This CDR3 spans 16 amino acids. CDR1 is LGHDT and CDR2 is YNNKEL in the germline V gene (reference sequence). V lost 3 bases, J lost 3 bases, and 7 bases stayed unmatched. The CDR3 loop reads CASSQKTGRDTGELFF. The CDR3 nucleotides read TGTGCCAGCAGCCAGAAGACAGGGCGGGACACCGGGGAGCTGTTTTTT.

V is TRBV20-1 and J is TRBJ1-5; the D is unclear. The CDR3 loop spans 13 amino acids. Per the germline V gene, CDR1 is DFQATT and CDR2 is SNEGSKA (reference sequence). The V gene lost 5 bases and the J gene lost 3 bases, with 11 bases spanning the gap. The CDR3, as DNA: TGCAGTGCTTGGGCGGGTTTCAATCAGCCCCAGCATTTT. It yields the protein CSAWAGFNQPQHF.

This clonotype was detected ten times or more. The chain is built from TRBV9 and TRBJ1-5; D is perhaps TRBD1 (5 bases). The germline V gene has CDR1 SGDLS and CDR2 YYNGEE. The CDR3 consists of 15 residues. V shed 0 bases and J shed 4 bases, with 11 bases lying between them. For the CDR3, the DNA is TGTGCCAGCAGCGTAGACCCCAGACAGAATCAGCCCCAGCATTTT. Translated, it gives CASSVDPRQNQPQHF. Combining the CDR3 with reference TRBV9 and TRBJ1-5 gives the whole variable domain DSGVTQTPKHLITATGQRVTLRCSPRSGDLSVYWYQQSLDQGLQFLIQYYNGEERAKGNILERFSAQQFPDLHSELNLSSLELGDSALYFCASSVDPRQNQPQHFGDGTRLSIL.

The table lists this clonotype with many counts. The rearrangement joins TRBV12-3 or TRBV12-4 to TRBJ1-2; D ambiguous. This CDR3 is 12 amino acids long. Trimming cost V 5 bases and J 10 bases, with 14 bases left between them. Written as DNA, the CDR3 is TGTGCCAGCAGTCCGTACAGATCCGACTACACCTTC. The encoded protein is CASSPYRSDYTF.

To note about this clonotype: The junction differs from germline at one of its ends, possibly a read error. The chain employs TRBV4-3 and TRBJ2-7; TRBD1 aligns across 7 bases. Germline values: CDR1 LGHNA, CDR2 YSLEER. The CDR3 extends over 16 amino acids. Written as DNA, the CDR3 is TGCGCCAGCAGCCGGAAGGTGACACAGGGGTCCTACGAGCAGGACTTC. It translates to CASSRKVTQGSYEQDF.

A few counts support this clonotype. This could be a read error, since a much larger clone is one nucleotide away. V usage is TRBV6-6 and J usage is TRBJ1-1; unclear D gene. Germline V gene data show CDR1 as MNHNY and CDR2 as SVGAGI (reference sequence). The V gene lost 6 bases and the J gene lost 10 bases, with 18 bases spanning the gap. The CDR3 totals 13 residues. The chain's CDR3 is CASRPEGGFSAFF. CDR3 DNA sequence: TGTGCCAGCAGGCCGGAGGGAGGATTCTCAGCTTTCTTT.

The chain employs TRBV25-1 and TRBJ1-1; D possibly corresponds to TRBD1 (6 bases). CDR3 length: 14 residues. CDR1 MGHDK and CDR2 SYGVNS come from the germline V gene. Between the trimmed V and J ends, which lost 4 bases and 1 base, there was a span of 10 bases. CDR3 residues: CASSAGHWNTEAFF. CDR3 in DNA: TGTGCCAGCAGTGCGGGACACTGGAACACTGAAGCTTTCTTT.

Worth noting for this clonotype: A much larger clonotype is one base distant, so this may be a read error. The CDR3 is CASSFTGPYNEQYF. CDR3 DNA: TGTGCCAGCAGCTTTACGGGACCCTACAATGAGCAGTACTTC. This sequence joins TRBV7-3 and TRBJ2-4; D may be TRBD1 or TRBD2 (5 bases each). Germline-derived CDR1 and CDR2 are SGHTA and FQGTGA. Trimming stripped 3 bases from V and 13 bases from J, with 19 bases between. The CDR3 totals 14 residues.

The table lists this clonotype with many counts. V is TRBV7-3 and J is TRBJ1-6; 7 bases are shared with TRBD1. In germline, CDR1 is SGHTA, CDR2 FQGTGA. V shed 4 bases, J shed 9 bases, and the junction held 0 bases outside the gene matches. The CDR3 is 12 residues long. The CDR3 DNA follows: TGTGCCAGCAGCTCAGGGGGTTCACCCCTCCACTTT. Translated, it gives CASSSGGSPLHF.

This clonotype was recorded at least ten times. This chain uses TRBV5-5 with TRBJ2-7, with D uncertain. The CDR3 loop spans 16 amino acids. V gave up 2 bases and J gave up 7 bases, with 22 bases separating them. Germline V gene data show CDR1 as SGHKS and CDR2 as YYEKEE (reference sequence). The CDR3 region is CASSFMSLVFAREQYF. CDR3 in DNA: TGTGCCAGCAGCTTTATGAGCCTAGTCTTTGCGCGGGAGCAGTACTTC.

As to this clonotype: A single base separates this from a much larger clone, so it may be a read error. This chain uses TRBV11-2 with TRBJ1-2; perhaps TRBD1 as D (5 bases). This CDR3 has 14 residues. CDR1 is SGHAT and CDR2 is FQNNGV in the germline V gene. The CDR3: CACSLLSGGYGYTF. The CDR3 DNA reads TGTGCCTGCAGCTTACTTAGTGGGGGCTATGGCTACACCTTC.

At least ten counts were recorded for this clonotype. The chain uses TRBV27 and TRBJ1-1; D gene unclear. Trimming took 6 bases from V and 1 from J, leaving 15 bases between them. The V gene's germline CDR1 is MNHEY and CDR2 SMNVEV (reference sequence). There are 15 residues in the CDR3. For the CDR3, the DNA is TGTGCCAGCAGGATCCTTGGGAACCCGAACACTGAAGCTTTCTTT. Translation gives CASRILGNPNTEAFF.

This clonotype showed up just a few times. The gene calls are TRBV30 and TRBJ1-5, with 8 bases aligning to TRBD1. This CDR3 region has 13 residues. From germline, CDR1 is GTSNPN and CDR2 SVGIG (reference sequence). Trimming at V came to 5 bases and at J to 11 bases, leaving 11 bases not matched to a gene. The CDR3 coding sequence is TGTGCCTGGGGCGGGACAGGCTCCCTCACCCAGCATTTT. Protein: CAWGGTGSLTQHF.

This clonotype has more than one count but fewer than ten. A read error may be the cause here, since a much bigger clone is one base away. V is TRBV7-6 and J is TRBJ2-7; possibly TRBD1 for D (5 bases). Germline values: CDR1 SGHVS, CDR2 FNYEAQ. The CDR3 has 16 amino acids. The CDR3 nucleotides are TGTGCCAGCAGCCCTATGAGACAGCGAAGCTCCTACGAGCGGTACTTC. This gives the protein CASSPMRQRSSYERYF.

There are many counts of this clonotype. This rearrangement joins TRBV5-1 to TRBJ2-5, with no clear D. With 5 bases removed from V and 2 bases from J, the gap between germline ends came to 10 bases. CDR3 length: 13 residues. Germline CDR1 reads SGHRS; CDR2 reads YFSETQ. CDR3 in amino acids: CASRPGNQETQYF. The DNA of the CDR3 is TGCGCCAGCAGGCCGGGTAATCAAGAGACCCAGTACTTC.

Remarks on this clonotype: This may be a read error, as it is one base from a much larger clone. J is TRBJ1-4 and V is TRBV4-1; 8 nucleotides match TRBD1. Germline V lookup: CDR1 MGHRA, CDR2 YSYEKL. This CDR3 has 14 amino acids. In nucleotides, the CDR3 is TGCGCCGGCAGCCGTACAGGGGGGGATGAAAAACTGTTTTTT. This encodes CAGSRTGGDEKLFF.

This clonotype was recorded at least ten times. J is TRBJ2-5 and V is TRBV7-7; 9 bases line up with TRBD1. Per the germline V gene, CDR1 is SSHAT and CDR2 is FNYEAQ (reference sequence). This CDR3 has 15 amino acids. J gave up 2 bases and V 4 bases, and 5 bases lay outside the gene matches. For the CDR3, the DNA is TGTGCCAGCAGCTATTACAGGGGGCGGCAAGAGACCCAGTACTTC. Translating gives CASSYYRGRQETQYF.

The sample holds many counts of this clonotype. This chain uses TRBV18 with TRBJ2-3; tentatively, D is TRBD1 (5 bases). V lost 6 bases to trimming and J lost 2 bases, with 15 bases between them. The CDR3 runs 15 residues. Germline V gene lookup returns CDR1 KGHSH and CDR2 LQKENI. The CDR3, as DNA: TGTGCCAGCTCCTCCCGCCCAGGGAACACAGATACGCAGTATTTT. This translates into CASSSRPGNTDTQYF.

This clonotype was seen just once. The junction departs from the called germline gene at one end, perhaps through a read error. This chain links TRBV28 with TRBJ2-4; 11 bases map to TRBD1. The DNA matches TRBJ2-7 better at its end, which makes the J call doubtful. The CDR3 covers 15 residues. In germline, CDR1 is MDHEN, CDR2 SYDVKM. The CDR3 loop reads CAGSPRDRGGYEQYF. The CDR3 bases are TGTGCCGGCAGTCCCCGGGACAGGGGGGGATACGAGCAGTACTTC.

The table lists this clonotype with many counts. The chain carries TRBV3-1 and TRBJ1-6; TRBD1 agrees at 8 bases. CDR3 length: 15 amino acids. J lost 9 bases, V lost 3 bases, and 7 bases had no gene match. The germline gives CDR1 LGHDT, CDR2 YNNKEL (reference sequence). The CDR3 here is CASSQETGAGSPLHF. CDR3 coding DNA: TGTGCCAGCAGCCAGGAGACAGGGGCGGGTTCACCCCTCCACTTT.